The sample holds many counts of the clone carrying this T cell receptor beta chain. Its matching antigen is unknown. The data were obtained in a study of neurological immune-mediated disorders. Findings and limits, study-wide: None of the CDR3 amino acid sequences of expanded clones were shared across subjects, and this suggested private repertoires in all groups.

Germline V gene data show CDR1 as SGHTA and CDR2 as FQGNSA. Trimming removed 4 bases from V and 13 bases from J, with 14 bases in between. The CDR3 consists of 13 residues. TCRdb re-derived calls from the 5' RACE reads in MiXCR, one entry per CDR3 protein. The sample includes roughly 52,000 distinct CDR3 sequences, 3.8% of them seen just once. This TCR was recovered from a man in his 60s with multiple sclerosis. Material for sequencing was PBMCs. This chain joins TRBV7-2 and TRBJ1-6; no reliable D call. In DNA, the CDR3 is TGTGCCAGCAGCTCGGAGGCTGTCTCTCCCCTCCACTTT. Protein sequence: CASSSEAVSPLHF.